This TCR beta chain stems from a study of T cell repertoires in cytomegalovirus infection. The overall study: CMV infection plus the matching HLA type was flagged by public TCR beta signatures. Points from the study as a whole: CMV-specific HLA-C-restricted TCR beta clonotypes dominated the ex vivo response. CMV carriers with the relevant HLA were identified by cumulative public TCR beta family frequency.

Germline V gene lookup returns CDR1 MDHEN and CDR2 SYDVKM. V dropped 2 bases and J dropped 0 bases, with 11 bases sitting between them. This CDR3 has 16 amino acids. This clonotype was recorded many times. Its antigen is unidentified. TCRdb passed the reads through MiXCR, listing each CDR3 protein once. The table has about 300,000 distinct CDR3 sequences, roughly a tenth seen once; the top ten hold about 2.3%. The specimen sequenced was PBMCs. V is TRBV28 and J is TRBJ1-5; D is unclear. This receptor was identified in a human donor in good health (CMV status not recorded). Some clones in this sample may be carry-over from other donors' samples. CDR3 nucleotide sequence: TGTGCCAGCAGTTTAGGGCCAACCTATAGCAATCAGCCCCAGCATTTT. Its protein product is CASSLGPTYSNQPQHF.